Below, 20 T cell receptor beta chains from the same sample are listed, as sequenced in a study of blood T cell repertoires in COVID-19. This table comes from immunoSEQ multiplex PCR, and its TCRdb copy is limited to in-frame clones, with some not included. The sample holds 110,000 to 150,000 clones, just under 85% seen once. Source material: PBMCs or T cells enriched from blood (not recorded which). The receptors shown here come from a woman in her thirties or forties who had recovered from COVID-19.

V usage is TRBV18 and J usage is TRBJ1-3, with D perhaps TRBD1 (5 bases). CDR1 is KGHSH and CDR2 is LQKENI in the germline V gene. This CDR3 comprises 15 residues. The germline V and J ends were trimmed by 0 bases and 4 bases, with 10 bases remaining between them. CDR3 DNA: TGTGCCAGCTCACCACCCGGGGGAGCAGGAAACACCATATATTTT. Protein product: CASSPPGGAGNTIYF.

V usage is TRBV6-5 and J usage is TRBJ2-1; D ambiguous. Germline lookup yields CDR1 MNHEY and CDR2 SVGAGI. V lost 0 bases to trimming and J lost 10 bases, with 10 bases between them. This CDR3 has 13 amino acids. The CDR3 loop reads CASSYSLGMEQFF. In DNA, the CDR3 is TGTGCCAGCAGTTACTCGTTGGGCATGGAGCAGTTCTTC.

The V gene is TRBV19, the J gene TRBJ1-5, with no clear D. The CDR3 consists of 11 residues. The V gene lost 5 bases and the J gene lost 6 bases, with 5 bases spanning the gap. CDR1 and CDR2 from the germline V gene are LNHDA and SQIVND (reference sequence). CDR3 sequence (DNA): TGTGCCAGTAGTGAGGGTCAGCCCCAGCATTTT. It is translated as CASSEGQPQHF.

The chain carries TRBV14 and TRBJ2-1; 7 positions match TRBD2. Germline CDR1 SGHDN, CDR2 FVKESK. CDR3 length equals 17 residues. V gave up 0 bases and J gave up 7 bases; unmatched junction bases: 12. The CDR3 bases are TGTGCCAGCAGCCAAGATCCGGGCGGGAGAGGCAGGAATGAGCAGTTCTTC. Protein product: CASSQDPGGRGRNEQFF.

V is TRBV5-4 and J is TRBJ1-4, with 7 positions matching TRBD1. Per germline, CDR1 SGHNT and CDR2 YYREEE (reference sequence). V was clipped by 3 bases and J by 2 bases; unmatched bases: 4. The CDR3 has 15 amino acids. The CDR3 DNA reads as TGTGCCAGCAGCTGGACGACAGGGACTAATGAAAAACTGTTTTTT. Encoded protein: CASSWTTGTNEKLFF.

This clone came up once. V is TRBV18 and J is TRBJ2-7; the D gene is possibly TRBD2 (6 bases). The CDR3 is 15 amino acids. V was trimmed by 4 bases and J by 0 bases, leaving 13 bases between them. Per the germline V gene, CDR1 is KGHSH and CDR2 is LQKENI. For the CDR3, the DNA is TGTGCCAGCTCACAGACTAGGCAAGCCTCCTACGAGCAGTACTTC. It translates to CASSQTRQASYEQYF.

The V call is TRBV9, the J call TRBJ2-3; D might be TRBD2 (7 bases). The CDR3 has 16 residues. The ends were cut back, 4 bases at V and 3 bases at J, with 18 bases in the middle. Per germline, CDR1 SGDLS and CDR2 YYNGEE. This CDR3 reads CASSSRGGGTTDTQYF. DNA of the CDR3: TGTGCCAGCAGCAGCAGAGGGGGGGGAACTACAGATACGCAGTATTTT.

The chain links TRBV5-6 to TRBJ1-2; D is unclear. Trimming cost V 2 bases and J 10 bases, with 12 bases left between them. This CDR3 is built from 12 residues. CDR1 is SGHDT and CDR2 is YYEEEE in the germline V gene. The CDR3 loop is CASSFWREDYTF. The CDR3 DNA follows: TGTGCCAGCAGCTTTTGGAGGGAAGACTACACCTTC.

This rearrangement joins TRBV3-1 (or the pseudogene TRBV3-2) to TRBJ2-1; 12 nucleotides match TRBD2. Losses at the gene ends were 5 bases for V and 4 bases for J; bases not matched to a gene: 6. The CDR3 has 16 amino acids. From germline, CDR1 is LGHDT and CDR2 YNNKEL (reference sequence). The CDR3 region is CASSAPGLAGYNEQFF. CDR3 DNA sequence: TGTGCCAGCAGCGCACCAGGACTAGCGGGGTACAATGAGCAGTTCTTC.

CDR3: CASRTGGGRNEQFF. CDR3 sequence (DNA): TGTGCCAGCAGAACCGGCGGGGGGCGTAATGAGCAGTTCTTC. The chain combines TRBV3-1 (or the pseudogene TRBV3-2) with TRBJ2-1; 8 bases match TRBD2. Germline V lookup: CDR1 LGHDT, CDR2 YNNKEL (reference sequence). V was pared by 6 bases and J by 7 bases, with 8 bases of the junction left unmatched. The CDR3 covers 14 residues.

This chain links TRBV4-1 with TRBJ2-1, with no clear D. CDR1 and CDR2 from the germline V gene are MGHRA and YSYEKL. The CDR3 loop spans 15 amino acids. V lost 1 base and J lost 4, with 11 bases in between. The CDR3 DNA sequence: TGCGCCAGCAGCCAAGCTTACCAGGATTACAATGAGCAGTTCTTC. It encodes CASSQAYQDYNEQFF.

The J gene is TRBJ2-1, the V gene TRBV7-3; D is unclear. Germline CDR1 and CDR2: SGHTA and FQGTGA. V was cut by 5 bases and J by 2 bases, with 13 bases left in between. The CDR3 length is 15 residues. The CDR3 region has the DNA TGTGCCAGCAGCCCCTCAGCGAGCCCCTACAATGAGCAGTTCTTC. It specifies CASSPSASPYNEQFF.

The chain is built from TRBV3-1 (or the pseudogene TRBV3-2) and TRBJ1-2; weak D call: TRBD1 (5 bases). This CDR3 spans 16 amino acids. V was shortened by 1 base and J by 8 bases, with 20 bases between the two germline ends. The germline V gene encodes CDR1 LGHDT and CDR2 YNNKEL (reference sequence). The CDR3 sequence: CASSQAGLLAGRGYTF. The CDR3 DNA is TGTGCCAGCAGCCAAGCCGGCCTCCTGGCGGGGCGAGGCTACACCTTC.

The V and J genes are TRBV9 and TRBJ2-2, with D perhaps matching TRBD1 (6 bases). The germline CDR1 and CDR2 sequences are SGDLS and YYNGEE. The CDR3 is 14 amino acids. Trimming pared 8 bases from V and 6 bases from J, leaving 17 bases between. In nucleotides, the CDR3 is TGTGCCAGTGGGACATCAGCGGTTTCCGGGGAGCTGTTTTTT. Amino acid sequence: CASGTSAVSGELFF. The full variable domain, completed using reference TRBV9 and TRBJ2-2, is DSGVTQTPKHLITATGQRVTLRCSPRSGDLSVYWYQQSLDQGLQFLIQYYNGEERAKGNILERFSAQQFPDLHSELNLSSLELGDSALYFCASGTSAVSGELFFGEGSRLTVL.

A single count supports this clone. V and J are TRBV27 and TRBJ1-1, with a tentative D call TRBD1 (6 bases). The germline gives CDR1 MNHEY, CDR2 SMNVEV (reference sequence). This CDR3 contains 15 residues. The germline V and J ends were trimmed by 7 bases and 0 bases, with 15 bases remaining between them. The CDR3 sequence: CASTKGGGMNTEAFF. CDR3 coding DNA: TGTGCCAGCACCAAAGGGGGGGGGATGAACACTGAAGCTTTCTTT.

The rearrangement links TRBV9 to TRBJ1-4; 8 bases are a match to TRBD1. The V gene end was trimmed by 0 bases and the J gene end by 10 bases; junction bases not matched to a gene: 5. Germline V lookup: CDR1 SGDLS, CDR2 YYNGEE. The CDR3 sequence is 14 residues long. Written as DNA, the CDR3 is TGTGCCAGCAGCGTAGACCCCCAGGGGGCAAAACTGTTTTTT. It yields the protein CASSVDPQGAKLFF.

The chain joins TRBV9 to TRBJ2-1; weak D call: TRBD2 (5 bases). The CDR3 consists of 11 residues. Trimming removed 0 bases at V and 10 bases at J, with 5 bases between. Germline CDR1 SGDLS, CDR2 YYNGEE. The CDR3 DNA follows: TGTGCCAGCAGCGTAGGGGAGGAGCAGTTCTTC. This sequence encodes CASSVGEEQFF.

The chain couples TRBV30 to TRBJ1-6, with D unresolved. V was shortened by 1 base and J by 0 bases, with 13 bases between the two germline ends. The germline V gene has CDR1 GTSNPN and CDR2 SVGIG (reference sequence). The length of the CDR3 is 17 residues. The CDR3 here is CAWSATRSSSYNSPLHF. CDR3 sequence (DNA): TGTGCCTGGAGTGCCACCCGATCCAGCTCCTATAATTCACCCCTCCACTTT.

This clone was recorded a few times. This chain joins TRBV29-1 and TRBJ1-1; D not resolved. Germline values: CDR1 SQVTM, CDR2 ANQGSEA. V was trimmed by 4 bases and J by 1 base, leaving 7 bases between them. The CDR3 sequence is 12 residues long. CDR3 bases: TGCAGCGTTGGGACTCGGAACACTGAAGCTTTCTTT. It specifies CSVGTRNTEAFF.

This rearrangement joins TRBV27 to TRBJ1-1, with D perhaps matching TRBD1 (5 bases). Per germline, CDR1 MNHEY and CDR2 SMNVEV (reference sequence). Trimming took off 2 bases at V and 2 bases at J, with 18 bases between the two ends. The CDR3 runs to 17 residues. The CDR3 region is CASSLTGLESGNTEAFF. The CDR3 coding sequence is TGTGCCAGCAGTTTAACGGGACTAGAATCGGGTAACACTGAAGCTTTCTTT.